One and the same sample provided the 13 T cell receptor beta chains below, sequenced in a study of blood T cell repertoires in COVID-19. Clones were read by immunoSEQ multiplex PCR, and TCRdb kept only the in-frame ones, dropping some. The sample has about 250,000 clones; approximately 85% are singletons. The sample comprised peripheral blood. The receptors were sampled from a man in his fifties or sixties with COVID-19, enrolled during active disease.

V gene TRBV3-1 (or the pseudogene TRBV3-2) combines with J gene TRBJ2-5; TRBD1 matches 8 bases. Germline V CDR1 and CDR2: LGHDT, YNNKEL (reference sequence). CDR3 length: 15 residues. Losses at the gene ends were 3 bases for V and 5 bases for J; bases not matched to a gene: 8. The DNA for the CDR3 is TGTGCCAGCAGCCACTCCCAGGGGGCAGGGGAGACCCAGTACTTC. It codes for CASSHSQGAGETQYF.

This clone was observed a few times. The CDR3 bases are TGTGCCAGCAGCCAAGATAGAGGGCCCCGGGGGACCGGGGAGCTGTTTTTT. This encodes CASSQDRGPRGTGELFF. The rearrangement joins TRBV3-1 (or the pseudogene TRBV3-2) to TRBJ2-2; weak D call: TRBD2 (6 bases). Germline CDR1 LGHDT, CDR2 YNNKEL (reference sequence). Trimming cost V 0 bases and J 5 bases, with 16 bases left between them. The CDR3 loop spans 17 amino acids.

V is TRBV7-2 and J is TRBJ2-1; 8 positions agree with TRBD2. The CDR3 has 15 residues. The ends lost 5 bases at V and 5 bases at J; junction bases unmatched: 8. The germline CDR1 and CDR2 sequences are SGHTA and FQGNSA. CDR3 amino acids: CASSPGGGPHNEQFF. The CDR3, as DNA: TGTGCCAGCAGCCCGGGGGGGGGACCCCACAATGAGCAGTTCTTC.

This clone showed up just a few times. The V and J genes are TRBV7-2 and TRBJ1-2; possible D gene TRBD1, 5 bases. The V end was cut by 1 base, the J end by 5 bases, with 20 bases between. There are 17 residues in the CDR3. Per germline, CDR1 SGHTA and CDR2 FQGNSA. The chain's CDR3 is CASSLGAGKVNGYGYTF. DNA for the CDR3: TGTGCCAGCAGCTTAGGGGCAGGGAAGGTTAATGGGTATGGCTACACCTTC.

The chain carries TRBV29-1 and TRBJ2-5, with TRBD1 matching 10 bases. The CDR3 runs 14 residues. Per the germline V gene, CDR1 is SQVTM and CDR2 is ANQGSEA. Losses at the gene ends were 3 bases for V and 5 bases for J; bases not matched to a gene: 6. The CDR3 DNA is TGCAGCGTTGAGGGGACAGGGGCTTGGGAGACCCAGTACTTC. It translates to CSVEGTGAWETQYF. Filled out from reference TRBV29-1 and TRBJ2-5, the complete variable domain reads SAVISQKPSRDICQRGTSLTIQCQVDSQVTMMFWYRQQPGQSLTLIATANQGSEATYESGFVIDKFPISRPNLTFSTLTVSNMSPEDSSIYLCSVEGTGAWETQYFGPGTRLLVL.

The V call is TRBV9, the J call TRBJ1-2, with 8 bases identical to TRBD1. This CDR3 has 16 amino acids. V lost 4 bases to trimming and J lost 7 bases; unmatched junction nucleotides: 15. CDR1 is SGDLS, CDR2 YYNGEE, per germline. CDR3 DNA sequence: TGTGCCAGCAGCTCTAGACATCCGGGGACAGGTCGTGGCTACACCTTC. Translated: CASSSRHPGTGRGYTF.

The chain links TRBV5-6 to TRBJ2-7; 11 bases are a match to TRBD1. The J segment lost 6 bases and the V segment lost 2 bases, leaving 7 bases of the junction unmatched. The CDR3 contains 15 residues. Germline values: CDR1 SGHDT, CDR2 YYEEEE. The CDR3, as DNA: TGTGCCAGCAGCTTTACCGGGACAGGGGGTTCCGAGCAGTACTTC. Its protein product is CASSFTGTGGSEQYF. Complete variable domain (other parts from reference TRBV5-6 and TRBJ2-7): DAGVTQSPTHLIKTRGQQVTLRCSPKSGHDTVSWYQQALGQGPQFIFQYYEEEERQRGNFPDRFSGHQFPNYSSELNVNALLLGDSALYLCASSFTGTGGSEQYFGPGTRLTVT.

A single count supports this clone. The DNA for the CDR3 is TGTGCCTTGCGACCCACAGGGATGGATACTGAAGCTTTCTTT. This gives the protein CALRPTGMDTEAFF. The chain links TRBV7-5 to TRBJ1-1; the tabulated D call, TRBD1, remains unverified against the DNA. TRBV7-5 is designated a pseudogene. This CDR3 has 14 residues.

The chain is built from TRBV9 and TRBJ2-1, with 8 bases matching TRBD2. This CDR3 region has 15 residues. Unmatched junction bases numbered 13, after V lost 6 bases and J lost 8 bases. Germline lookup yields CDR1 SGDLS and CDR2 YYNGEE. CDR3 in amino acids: CASTPTGLEGYEQFF. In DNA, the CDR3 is TGTGCCAGCACCCCCACGGGACTAGAAGGGTATGAGCAGTTCTTC.

The CDR3 here is CASSLEAAAYGEQYF. The DNA for the CDR3 is TGTGCCAGCAGCTTGGAGGCGGCGGCATACGGCGAGCAGTACTTC. The chain employs TRBV5-6 and TRBJ2-7; no clear D. The CDR3 sequence is 15 residues long. From germline, CDR1 is SGHDT and CDR2 YYEEEE. V was clipped by 0 bases and J by 6 bases, with 16 bases between them. Supplemented by reference TRBV5-6 and TRBJ2-7, the full variable domain reads DAGVTQSPTHLIKTRGQQVTLRCSPKSGHDTVSWYQQALGQGPQFIFQYYEEEERQRGNFPDRFSGHQFPNYSSELNVNALLLGDSALYLCASSLEAAAYGEQYFGPGTRLTVT.

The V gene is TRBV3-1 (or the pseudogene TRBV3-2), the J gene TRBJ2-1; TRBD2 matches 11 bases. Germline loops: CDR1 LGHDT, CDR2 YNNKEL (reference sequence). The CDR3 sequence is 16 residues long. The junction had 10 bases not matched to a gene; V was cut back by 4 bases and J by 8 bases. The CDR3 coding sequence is TGTGCCAGCAGCCCCCTAGCGGGGGGCCTCGGGGATGAGCAGTTCTTC. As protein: CASSPLAGGLGDEQFF.

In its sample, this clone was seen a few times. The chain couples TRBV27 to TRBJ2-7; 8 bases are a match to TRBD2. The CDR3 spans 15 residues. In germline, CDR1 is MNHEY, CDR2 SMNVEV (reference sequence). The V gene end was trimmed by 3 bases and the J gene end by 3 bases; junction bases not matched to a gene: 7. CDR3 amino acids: CASSLGAGDVYEQYF. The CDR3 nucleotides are TGTGCCAGCAGTTTGGGAGCGGGGGACGTCTACGAGCAGTACTTC.

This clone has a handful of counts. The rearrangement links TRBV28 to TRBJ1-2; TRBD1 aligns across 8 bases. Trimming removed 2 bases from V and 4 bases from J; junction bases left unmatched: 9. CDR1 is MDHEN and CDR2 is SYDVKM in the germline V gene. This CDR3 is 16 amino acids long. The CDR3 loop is CASSLSGTGLAYGYTF. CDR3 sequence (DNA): TGTGCCAGCAGTTTAAGTGGGACAGGTCTTGCCTATGGCTACACCTTC.